This TCR beta chain originates from a study of cytomegalovirus exposure and HLA in healthy donors. Study-level background: Earlier findings included more than 95 million unique TCR beta sequences obtained from some 180 million T cells.

V lost 4 bases, J lost 6 bases, and 8 bases stayed unmatched. Per the germline V gene, CDR1 is SGHDT and CDR2 is YYEEEE. There are 15 residues in the CDR3. 60 Vbeta and 13 Jbeta primers were used in PCR. TCRdb's table, derived via immunoSEQ multiplex PCR, lists solely in-frame clones and lacks some. The data hold some 150,000 clones, with around 77% observed a single time. The TCR was taken from a man aged 25 to 45 in good health and CMV-seropositive. V gene TRBV5-6 combines with J gene TRBJ2-1, with 9 bases matching TRBD1. Sequencing was done on a sample of PBMCs. In DNA form, the CDR3 reads TGTGCCAGCAGCGCTCCGGGGACAGGGAGCAATGAGCAGTTCTTC. This translates into CASSAPGTGSNEQFF.